The table lists the clone carrying this T cell receptor beta chain with a few counts. The table came from immunoSEQ multiplex PCR; TCRdb's copy has only in-frame clones and leaves some out. The data contain some 130,000 clones, approximately 80% of them singletons. The germline CDR1 and CDR2 sequences are SQVTM and ANQGSEA. This CDR3 region has 14 residues. Trimming pared 6 bases from V and 1 base from J, leaving 15 bases between. The data stem from a study of cytomegalovirus exposure and HLA in healthy donors. Study context: The approximately 110 validation repertoires used a platform that matched the one used for the 600 to 700 first-cohort repertoires, as a later analysis reported.

The rearrangement links TRBV29-1 to TRBJ1-1; tentative D call: TRBD1 (6 bases). Source material: PBMCs. The TCR was taken from a man in his thirties or forties in good health and CMV-seropositive. CDR3 sequence: CSVPSGHTNTEAFF. CDR3 nucleotide sequence: TGCAGCGTCCCCTCGGGACACACGAACACTGAAGCTTTCTTT.